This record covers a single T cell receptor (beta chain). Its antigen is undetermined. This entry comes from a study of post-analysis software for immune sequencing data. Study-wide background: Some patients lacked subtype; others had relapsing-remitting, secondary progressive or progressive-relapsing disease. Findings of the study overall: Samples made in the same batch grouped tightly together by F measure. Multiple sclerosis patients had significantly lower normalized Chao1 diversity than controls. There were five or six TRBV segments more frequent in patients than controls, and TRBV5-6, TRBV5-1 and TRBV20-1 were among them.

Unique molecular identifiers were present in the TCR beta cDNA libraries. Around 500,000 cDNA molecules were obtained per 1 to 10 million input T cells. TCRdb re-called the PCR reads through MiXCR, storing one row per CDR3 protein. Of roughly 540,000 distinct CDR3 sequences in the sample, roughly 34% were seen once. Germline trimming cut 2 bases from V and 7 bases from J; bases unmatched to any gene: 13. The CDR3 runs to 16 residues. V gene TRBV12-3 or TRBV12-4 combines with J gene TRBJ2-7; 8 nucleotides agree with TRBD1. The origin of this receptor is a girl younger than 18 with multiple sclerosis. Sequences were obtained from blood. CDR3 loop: CASSLSSQGAGDEQYF. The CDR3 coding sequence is TGTGCCAGCAGTTTAAGTTCGCAGGGGGCCGGGGATGAGCAGTACTTC.